Reported below is one T cell receptor beta chain. The sample holds one count of this clone. The specificity of this receptor is unknown. Within one base of it there is no much larger clone, and no base qualities were kept. The data originate from a study of blood T cell repertoires in COVID-19 (dated by TCRdb to the early 2020s). The study in broad terms: Samples from collaborators originated in the United States, Italy and Spain and spanned both the acute and convalescent phases of COVID-19. Samples came from the ongoing ImmuneRACE study (first 160 participants) plus 1,254 subjects from 6 global collaborators. HLA class I and class II types, where available, came from metadata supplied by the sample provider rather than from assay-based typing. Deeply sampled blood TCRbeta repertoires from subjects exposed to, actively infected with, or recovered from COVID-19 were included in the dataset. The repertoires were made available in a free public database intended to serve as a resource for research on the immune response to SARS-CoV-2. The prospective study material was composed of cDNA or gDNA derived from T cells, B-cell-depleted T cells, or PBMCs. Sample metadata almost always included a de-identified subject ID, COVID-19 status, age in years and sex. Results and caveats for the whole study, not just this receptor: The quantity of clinical and demographic metadata differed by source and by participant and was supplied without curation.

The immunoSEQ Assay, a bias-controlled multiplex PCR, was used to amplify TCRbeta CDR3 regions from genomic DNA. The authors' analysis ran thus. The number of nucleated cells in each sample was estimated by amplification of reference gene primers within the assay. To quantify the absolute abundance of each unique TCRbeta CDR3 rearrangement, sequence reads were collapsed and filtered. For each sample, productive Simpson clonality was calculated as the square root of Simpson's diversity index across productive rearrangements. TCRdb carries this immuneACCESS record with in-frame sequences only. Its versions omit some clonotypes, under half of them owing to an unresolved V gene in the studies checked, with the rest unexplained. The V and J calls and clone size come from that table; D and trimming were worked out from the DNA. The sample table lists hundreds of thousands of clones, approximately 90% of them with a count of one. The ten largest clones take up 0.95% to 1% of the sample.

Another Seattle source contributed samples from volunteer blood donors who had recovered from COVID-19. Each collaborating institution followed its own protocols to collect whole blood in K2EDTA tubes. For TCRbeta analysis, collaborators shipped samples as frozen whole blood, isolated PBMCs, or DNA extracted from either of those sample types. This TCR was sampled from a woman between 40 and 50 years old who had recovered from COVID-19. Sequencing used peripheral blood.

The DNA reads as follows: TGTGCCAGCAGCCCAACCCGTAGCGGGGGCGGTGAGCAGTTCTTC. This sequence encodes CASSPTRSGGGEQFF. The chain is encoded by TRBV5-8 joined to TRBJ2-1, with 9 central nucleotides matching TRBD2. Ends trimmed: V by 4 bases, J by 9 bases; bases unmatched to a gene: 11. The CDR3 covers 15 residues, taking in both the cysteine and the phenylalanine. The CDR3 DNA has 45 bases and is translated from base 1. CDR1 SGHTS and CDR2 YDEGEE were looked up in the germline V gene.